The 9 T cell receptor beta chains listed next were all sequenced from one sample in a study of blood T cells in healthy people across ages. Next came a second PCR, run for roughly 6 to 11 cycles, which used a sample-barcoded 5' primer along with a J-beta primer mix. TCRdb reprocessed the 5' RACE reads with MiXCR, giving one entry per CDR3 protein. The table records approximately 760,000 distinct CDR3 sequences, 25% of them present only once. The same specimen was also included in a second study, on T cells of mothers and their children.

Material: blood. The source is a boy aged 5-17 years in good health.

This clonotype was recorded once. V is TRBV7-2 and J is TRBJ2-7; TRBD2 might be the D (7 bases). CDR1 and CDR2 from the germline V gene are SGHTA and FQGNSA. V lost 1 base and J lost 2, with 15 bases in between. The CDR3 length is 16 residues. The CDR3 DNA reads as TGTGCCAGCAGCTTAGGAGGGGGGGACGCAACCTACGAGCAGTACTTC. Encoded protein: CASSLGGGDATYEQYF.

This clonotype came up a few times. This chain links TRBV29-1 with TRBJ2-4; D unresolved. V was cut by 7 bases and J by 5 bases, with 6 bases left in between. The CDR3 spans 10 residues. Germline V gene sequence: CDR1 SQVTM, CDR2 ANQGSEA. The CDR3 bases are TGCAGCGCCGTCGAAAACATTCAGTACTTC. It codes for CSAVENIQYF.

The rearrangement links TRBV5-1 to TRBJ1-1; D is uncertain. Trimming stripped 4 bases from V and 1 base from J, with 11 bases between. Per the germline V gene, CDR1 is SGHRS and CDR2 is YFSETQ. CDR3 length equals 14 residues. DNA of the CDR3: TGCGCCAGCAGCCCCCACGGAGGGAACACTGAAGCTTTCTTT. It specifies CASSPHGGNTEAFF.

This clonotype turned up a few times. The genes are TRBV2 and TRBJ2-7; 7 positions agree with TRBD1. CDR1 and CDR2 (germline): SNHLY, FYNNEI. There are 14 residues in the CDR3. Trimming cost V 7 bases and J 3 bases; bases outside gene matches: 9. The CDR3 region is CASMLGQAIYEQYF. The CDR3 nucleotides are TGTGCCAGCATGTTAGGACAGGCGATCTACGAGCAGTACTTC.

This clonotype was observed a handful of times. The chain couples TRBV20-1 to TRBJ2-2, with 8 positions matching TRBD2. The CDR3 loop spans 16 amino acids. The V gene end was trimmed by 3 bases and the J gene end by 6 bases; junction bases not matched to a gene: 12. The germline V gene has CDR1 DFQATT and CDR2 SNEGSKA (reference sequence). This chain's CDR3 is CSASPRTSKRPGELFF. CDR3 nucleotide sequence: TGCAGTGCTAGTCCTCGGACTAGCAAACGTCCCGGGGAGCTGTTTTTT.

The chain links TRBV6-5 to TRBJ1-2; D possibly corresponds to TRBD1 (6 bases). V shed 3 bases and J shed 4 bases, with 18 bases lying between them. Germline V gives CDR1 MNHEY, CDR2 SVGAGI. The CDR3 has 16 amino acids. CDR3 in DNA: TGTGCCAGCAGTTATAACTCCAGGGGATTGAGCTATGGCTACACCTTC. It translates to CASSYNSRGLSYGYTF.

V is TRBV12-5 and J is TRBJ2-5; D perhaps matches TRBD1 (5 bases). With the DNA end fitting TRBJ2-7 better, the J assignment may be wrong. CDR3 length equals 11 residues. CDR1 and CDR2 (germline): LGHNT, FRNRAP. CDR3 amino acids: CASGRQYEQYF. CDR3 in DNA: TGTGCTAGTGGACGACAGTACGAGCAGTACTTC.

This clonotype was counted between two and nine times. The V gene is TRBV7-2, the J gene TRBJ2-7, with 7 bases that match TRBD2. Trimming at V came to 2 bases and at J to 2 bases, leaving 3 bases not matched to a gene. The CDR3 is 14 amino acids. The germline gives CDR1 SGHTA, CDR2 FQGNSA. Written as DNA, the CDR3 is TGTGCCAGCAGCTTATTAGGACTAGCCTACGAGCAGTACTTC. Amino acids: CASSLLGLAYEQYF.

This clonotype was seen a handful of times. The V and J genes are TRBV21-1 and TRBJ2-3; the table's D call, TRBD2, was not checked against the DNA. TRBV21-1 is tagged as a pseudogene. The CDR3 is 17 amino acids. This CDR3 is CASSKEASGGMGDTQYF. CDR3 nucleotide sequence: TGTGCCAGCAGCAAAGAGGCTAGCGGAGGGATGGGAGATACGCAGTATTTT.